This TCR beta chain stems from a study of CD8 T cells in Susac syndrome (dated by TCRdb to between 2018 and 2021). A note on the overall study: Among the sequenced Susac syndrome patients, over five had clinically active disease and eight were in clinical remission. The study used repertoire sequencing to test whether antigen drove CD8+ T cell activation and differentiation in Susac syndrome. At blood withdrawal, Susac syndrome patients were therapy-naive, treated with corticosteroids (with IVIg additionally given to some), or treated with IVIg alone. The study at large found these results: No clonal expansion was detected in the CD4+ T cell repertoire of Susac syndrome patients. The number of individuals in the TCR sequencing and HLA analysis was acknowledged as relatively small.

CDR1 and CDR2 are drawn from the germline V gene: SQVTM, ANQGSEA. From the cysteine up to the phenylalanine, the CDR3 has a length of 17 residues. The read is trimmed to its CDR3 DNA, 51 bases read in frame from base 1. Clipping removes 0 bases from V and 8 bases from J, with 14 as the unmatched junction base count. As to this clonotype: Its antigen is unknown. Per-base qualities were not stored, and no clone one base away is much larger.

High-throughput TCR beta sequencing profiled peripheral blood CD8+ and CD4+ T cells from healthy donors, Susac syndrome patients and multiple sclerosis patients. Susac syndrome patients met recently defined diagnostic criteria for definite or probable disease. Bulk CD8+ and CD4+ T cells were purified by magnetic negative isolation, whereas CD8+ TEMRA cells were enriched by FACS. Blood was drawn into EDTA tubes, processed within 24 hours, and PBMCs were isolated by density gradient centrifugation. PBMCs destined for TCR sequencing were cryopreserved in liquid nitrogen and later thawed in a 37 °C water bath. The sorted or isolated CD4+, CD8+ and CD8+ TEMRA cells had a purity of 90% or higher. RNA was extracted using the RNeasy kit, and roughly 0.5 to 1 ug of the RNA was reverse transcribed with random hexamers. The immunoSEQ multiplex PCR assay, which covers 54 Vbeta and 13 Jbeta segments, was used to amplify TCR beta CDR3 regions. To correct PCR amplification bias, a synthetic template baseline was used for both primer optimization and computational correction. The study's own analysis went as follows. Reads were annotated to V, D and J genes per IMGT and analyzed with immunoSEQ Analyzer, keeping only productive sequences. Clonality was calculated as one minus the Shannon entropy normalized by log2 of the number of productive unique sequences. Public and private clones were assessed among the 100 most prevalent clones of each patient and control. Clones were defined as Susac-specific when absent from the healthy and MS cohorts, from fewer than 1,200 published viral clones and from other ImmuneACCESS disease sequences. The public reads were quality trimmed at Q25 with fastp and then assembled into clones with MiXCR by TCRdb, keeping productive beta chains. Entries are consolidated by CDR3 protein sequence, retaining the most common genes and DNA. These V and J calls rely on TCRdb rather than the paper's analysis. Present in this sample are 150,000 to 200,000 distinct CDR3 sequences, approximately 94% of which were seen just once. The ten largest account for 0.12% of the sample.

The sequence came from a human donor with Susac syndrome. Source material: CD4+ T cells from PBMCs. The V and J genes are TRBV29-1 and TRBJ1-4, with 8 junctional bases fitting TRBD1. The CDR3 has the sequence CSVEDPAGQGGWEKLFF. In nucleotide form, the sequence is TGCAGCGTTGAAGATCCGGCCGGACAGGGTGGTTGGGAAAAACTGTTTTTT.